This TCR beta chain was captured in a study of post-analysis software for immune sequencing data. As for this clonotype: Its specificity is unknown.

The CDR3 consists of 14 residues. The V end was cut by 6 bases, the J end by 5 bases, with 14 bases between. TCR beta cDNA libraries had unique molecular identifiers. Each CDR3 protein is one row after TCRdb ran MiXCR on the PCR reads. The sample includes 380,000 or so distinct CDR3 sequences, less than 35% of them seen just once. Study-level points and caveats: Relative to controls, patients with multiple sclerosis showed significantly lower normalized Chao1 diversity. Controls showed lower frequencies than patients for 5 or 6 TRBV segments, and TRBV5-6, TRBV5-1 and TRBV20-1 were among these. Pronounced co-clustering by F measure was evident among identically batched samples.

The chain uses TRBV12-3 or TRBV12-4 and TRBJ1-3, with D possibly TRBD1 on 5 matching bases. The sample was blood. The sequence was obtained from a girl between 10 and 17 years old with multiple sclerosis. Written as DNA, the CDR3 is TGTGCCAGCAGGCTGACAGCGGCGAGAAACACCATATATTTT. It codes for CASRLTAARNTIYF.